This entry lists 17 T cell receptor beta chains sequenced from one sample in a study of blood T cell repertoires in COVID-19. Assay: immunoSEQ multiplex PCR; the TCRdb copy retains only in-frame clones and omits some. This table has approximately 280,000 clones, around nine tenths appearing once. Sequencing input: PBMCs or T cells enriched from blood (not recorded which). Receptors originate from a woman in her sixties or seventies who had recovered from COVID-19.

The chain is built from TRBV19 and TRBJ2-6; weak D call: TRBD2 (5 bases). Germline CDR1 LNHDA, CDR2 SQIVND (reference sequence). The V and J ends lost 7 bases and 0 bases respectively, with 7 bases between them. This CDR3 spans 14 amino acids. The CDR3 coding sequence is TGTGCCAGTACTGGGAGCTCTGGGGCCAACGTCCTGACTTTC. It codes for CASTGSSGANVLTF.

The chain has TRBV10-3 and TRBJ2-3; maybe TRBD2 (6 bases). Looked up from germline, CDR1 is ENHRY and CDR2 is SYGVKD. V shed 7 bases and J shed 2 bases, with 16 bases lying between them. This CDR3 spans 15 amino acids. For the CDR3, the DNA is TGTGCCATCAAAAGAGGGCGGGAATCCACAGATACGCAGTATTTT. Protein: CAIKRGRESTDTQYF.

The chain couples TRBV2 to TRBJ1-5, with D possibly TRBD1 on 5 matching bases. The V gene lost 4 bases and the J gene lost 0 bases, with 13 bases spanning the gap. Germline V gene lookup returns CDR1 SNHLY and CDR2 FYNNEI. This CDR3 comprises 16 residues. This CDR3 reads CASSAVKGSSNQPQHF. CDR3 nucleotides: TGTGCCAGCAGTGCGGTAAAGGGGTCTAGCAATCAGCCCCAGCATTTT.

The gene calls are TRBV5-6 and TRBJ2-5; possibly TRBD2 for D (5 bases). From germline, CDR1 is SGHDT and CDR2 YYEEEE. The CDR3 totals 14 residues. V lost 2 bases and J 5 bases, leaving 13 bases between the germline ends. CDR3 amino acids: CASSFRQPGETQYF. CDR3 DNA: TGTGCCAGCAGCTTCCGGCAGCCGGGGGAGACCCAGTACTTC. Combining the CDR3 with reference TRBV5-6 and TRBJ2-5 gives the whole variable domain DAGVTQSPTHLIKTRGQQVTLRCSPKSGHDTVSWYQQALGQGPQFIFQYYEEEERQRGNFPDRFSGHQFPNYSSELNVNALLLGDSALYLCASSFRQPGETQYFGPGTRLLVL.

V gene TRBV5-1 combines with J gene TRBJ1-4; weak D call: TRBD1 (5 bases). CDR1 SGHRS and CDR2 YFSETQ come from the germline V gene. CDR3 length equals 12 residues. The V end was cut by 7 bases, the J end by 4 bases, with 8 bases between. The CDR3 DNA follows: TGCGCCAGCCGACAGAATAATGAAAAACTGTTTTTT. Its protein is CASRQNNEKLFF.

The rearrangement links TRBV5-8 to TRBJ1-2; TRBD1 matches at 11 bases. This CDR3 has 15 residues. Losses at the gene ends were 5 bases for V and 8 bases for J; bases not matched to a gene: 11. In germline, CDR1 is SGHTS, CDR2 YDEGEE. The chain's CDR3 is CASRLSGQGAQGYTF. The CDR3 DNA is TGTGCCAGCAGACTTAGTGGACAGGGGGCGCAGGGCTACACCTTC.

The chain has TRBV2 and TRBJ1-4; a weak D match, TRBD1 (5 bases). Germline loops: CDR1 SNHLY, CDR2 FYNNEI. This CDR3 has 12 amino acids. V lost 6 bases, J lost 8 bases, and 10 bases lay in between. The CDR3 sequence: CASRGGVEKLFF. The CDR3 nucleotides read TGTGCCAGCAGGGGAGGGGTGGAAAAACTGTTTTTT.

The DNA for the CDR3 is TGTGCCATTGGACAGGCAAGGTTTGGCTACACCTTC. Its protein product is CAIGQARFGYTF. This chain joins TRBV24-1 and TRBJ1-2; 7 bases agree with TRBD1. Germline CDR1 is KGHDR and CDR2 is SFDVKD. The J segment lost 7 bases and the V segment lost 11 bases, leaving 9 bases of the junction unmatched. The CDR3 has 12 amino acids.

The rearrangement uses TRBV7-9 and TRBJ2-4; a weak D match, TRBD2 (5 bases). V was cut by 1 base and J by 0 bases, with 10 bases left in between. Germline-derived CDR1 and CDR2 are SEHNR and FQNEAQ (reference sequence). The CDR3 runs to 16 residues. CDR3 sequence reads: CASSLEAELAKNIQYF. For the CDR3, the DNA is TGTGCCAGCAGCTTAGAAGCGGAGCTAGCCAAAAACATTCAGTACTTC.

The J gene is TRBJ2-2, the V gene TRBV5-6, with D possibly TRBD2 on 6 matching bases. The CDR3 has 13 amino acids. V dropped 3 bases and J dropped 6 bases, with 9 bases sitting between them. CDR1 and CDR2 (germline): SGHDT, YYEEEE. CDR3 DNA: TGTGCCAGCAGCTGGGGACTGGCCGGGGAGCTGTTTTTT. It yields the protein CASSWGLAGELFF.

The V call is TRBV7-3, the J call TRBJ2-2; tentative D call: TRBD1 (5 bases). This CDR3 region has 15 residues. Looked up from germline, CDR1 is SGHTA and CDR2 is FQGTGA. Trimming stripped 1 base from V and 5 bases from J, with 11 bases between. The CDR3 DNA sequence: TGTGCCAGCAGCTTAAGTCAGGGTGGGACCGGGGAGCTGTTTTTT. This sequence encodes CASSLSQGGTGELFF.

As DNA, the CDR3 is TGTGCCACCAGCAGAGATTCGAGCGGGACCTACAATGAGCAGTTCTTC. Protein product: CATSRDSSGTYNEQFF. This sequence joins TRBV15 and TRBJ2-1, with 7 bases aligning to TRBD2. CDR1 and CDR2 (germline): LNHNV, YYDKDF (reference sequence). The CDR3 consists of 16 residues. V lost 0 bases and J lost 2; bases outside the gene matches: 4.

The chain couples TRBV30 to TRBJ2-3; 7 bases line up with TRBD2. Germline V gene sequence: CDR1 GTSNPN, CDR2 SVGIG (reference sequence). The CDR3 totals 15 residues. The V gene end was trimmed by 0 bases and the J gene end by 5 bases; junction bases not matched to a gene: 8. In nucleotides, the CDR3 is TGTGCCTGGAGTGTACTGGCGGGGGTCAAAGATACGCAGTATTTT. Translation: CAWSVLAGVKDTQYF.

The V call is TRBV12-3 or TRBV12-4, the J call TRBJ2-7; 7 bases map to TRBD1. Trimming took 7 bases from V and 2 from J; bases not matched to a gene: 2. This CDR3 comprises 12 residues. CDR3 sequence: CASNRGPYEQYF. The CDR3 coding sequence is TGTGCCAGCAACAGGGGCCCCTACGAGCAGTACTTC.

The CDR3 spells CATSRATSGTRGFGELFF. The DNA for the CDR3 is TGTGCCACCAGCAGGGCGACTAGCGGGACCCGGGGCTTCGGGGAGCTGTTTTTT. The chain joins TRBV15 to TRBJ2-2; TRBD2 agrees at 11 bases. Trimming at V came to 3 bases and at J to 7 bases, leaving 13 bases not matched to a gene. Germline V lookup: CDR1 LNHNV, CDR2 YYDKDF (reference sequence). The CDR3 runs to 18 residues.

The rearrangement uses TRBV18 and TRBJ1-1; TRBD1 is a possible D gene (5 bases). The ends were cut back, 4 bases at V and 3 bases at J, with 15 bases in the middle. The CDR3 spans 15 residues. Per germline, CDR1 KGHSH and CDR2 LQKENI. The CDR3 sequence is CASSLSRVSDTEAFF. The CDR3 DNA is TGTGCCAGCTCACTATCCAGGGTTTCGGACACTGAAGCTTTCTTT.

The chain couples TRBV4-1 to TRBJ1-5; 8 nucleotides match TRBD1. This CDR3 is built from 17 residues. V lost 3 bases, J lost 3 bases, and 10 bases stayed unmatched. CDR1 is MGHRA, CDR2 YSYEKL, per germline. The CDR3 DNA sequence: TGCGCCAGCAGCCACCTGAGGGGGGGACAGGACAATCAGCCCCAGCATTTT. It translates to CASSHLRGGQDNQPQHF.